The 24 T cell receptor beta chains reported below all come from one sample, sequenced in a study of cytomegalovirus exposure and HLA in healthy donors. In the PCR, 60 Vbeta and 13 Jbeta primers were used. Libraries were prepared by immunoSEQ multiplex PCR; TCRdb keeps only in-frame clonotypes and omits some of them. In the table there are 95,000 to 150,000 clones, around three quarters of which are singletons. Sequencing input: PBMCs. The receptors were sampled from a man aged 35 to 55 in good health and CMV-seronegative.

The J gene is TRBJ2-7, the V gene TRBV6-6, with D unresolved. The CDR3 spans 15 residues. Germline CDR1 and CDR2: MNHNY and SVGAGI (reference sequence). The germline V and J ends were trimmed by 0 bases and 0 bases, with 9 bases remaining between them. For the CDR3, the DNA is TGTGCCAGCAGTTACTCTCAGTCCAGCTCCTACGAGCAGTACTTC. Translation gives CASSYSQSSSYEQYF.

V and J are TRBV5-5 and TRBJ1-6; D is unclear. The CDR3 has 17 amino acids. The V end lost 0 bases, the J end lost 0 bases, and 10 bases lay between the germline ends. Germline assignment: CDR1 SGHKS and CDR2 YYEKEE (reference sequence). In DNA, the CDR3 is TGTGCCAGCAGCTTGGCCGGAGGGAGCTCCTATAATTCACCCCTCCACTTT. Translation gives CASSLAGGSSYNSPLHF.

The rearrangement links TRBV6-6 to TRBJ2-5; 7 bases match TRBD2. The CDR3 has 13 residues. V lost 10 bases, J lost 4 bases, and 9 bases stayed unmatched. Germline V CDR1 and CDR2: MNHNY, SVGAGI (reference sequence). This chain's CDR3 is CATLRRERETQYF. In DNA, the CDR3 is TGTGCCACCCTCCGGCGGGAGAGAGAGACCCAGTACTTC.

The rearrangement links TRBV18 to TRBJ1-3; D unresolved. Germline assignment: CDR1 KGHSH and CDR2 LQKENI. The CDR3 sequence is 15 residues long. V was cut by 5 bases and J by 3 bases, with 14 bases left in between. The CDR3 reads CASSTTLQDGNTIYF. Written as DNA, the CDR3 is TGTGCCAGCTCAACCACACTTCAGGATGGAAACACCATATATTTT.

Only a few counts were recorded for this clone. This sequence joins TRBV19 and TRBJ1-1; tentative D call: TRBD1 (5 bases). The CDR3 extends over 13 amino acids. V lost 7 bases, J lost 0 bases, and 9 bases lay in between. Germline CDR1 reads LNHDA; CDR2 reads SQIVND (reference sequence). This chain's CDR3 is CASTWTMNTEAFF. Here the CDR3 DNA reads TGTGCCAGTACCTGGACAATGAACACTGAAGCTTTCTTT.

The chain recombines TRBV7-6 with TRBJ2-3, with 13 bases identical to TRBD2. V was clipped by 3 bases and J by 5 bases; unmatched bases: 5. The germline gives CDR1 SGHVS, CDR2 FNYEAQ. CDR3 length equals 16 residues. CDR3 DNA: TGTGCCAGCAGCTTGAGGACTAGCGGGAGTAAAGATACGCAGTATTTT. Encoded protein: CASSLRTSGSKDTQYF.

The rearrangement uses TRBV7-2 and TRBJ1-1; 8 nucleotides agree with TRBD1. This CDR3 region has 16 residues. Germline trimming cut 3 bases from V and 1 base from J; bases unmatched to any gene: 7. The germline gives CDR1 SGHTA, CDR2 FQGNSA. This chain's CDR3 is CASSFGQGTRNTEAFF. The CDR3 DNA follows: TGTGCCAGCAGCTTCGGACAGGGTACAAGGAACACTGAAGCTTTCTTT.

J is TRBJ1-5 and V is TRBV5-5; perhaps TRBD1 as D (6 bases). Trimming cost V 5 bases and J 2 bases, with 20 bases left between them. This CDR3 has 17 amino acids. Per germline, CDR1 SGHKS and CDR2 YYEKEE (reference sequence). CDR3 sequence reads: CASSYRTGYEGNQPQHF. The CDR3 DNA sequence: TGTGCCAGCAGTTACCGAACAGGGTACGAAGGCAATCAGCCCCAGCATTTT.

There are a few counts of this clone. V and J are TRBV5-1 and TRBJ2-5, with D maybe TRBD1 (6 bases). CDR1 SGHRS and CDR2 YFSETQ come from the germline V gene. Trimming removed 4 bases from V and 2 bases from J, with 15 bases in between. This CDR3 has 15 amino acids. The CDR3 nucleotides are TGCGCCAGCAGCCTGCAGGGGTTGGAGCAAGAGACCCAGTACTTC. Residues: CASSLQGLEQETQYF.

V is TRBV7-8 and J is TRBJ1-5; unclear D gene. V lost 1 base and J lost 4, with 14 bases in between. The CDR3 covers 16 residues. Germline V gene sequence: CDR1 SGHVS, CDR2 FQNEAQ. The CDR3 nucleotides are TGTGCCAGCAGCTTAGGGGCAGAACGGATTAATCAGCCCCAGCATTTT. Its protein is CASSLGAERINQPQHF.

The chain uses TRBV5-5 and TRBJ2-5, with 9 bases lining up with TRBD1. The junction had 8 bases not matched to a gene; V was cut back by 4 bases and J by 4 bases. This CDR3 has 15 amino acids. The germline gives CDR1 SGHKS, CDR2 YYEKEE (reference sequence). This CDR3 reads CASSADRGIPETQYF. DNA for the CDR3: TGTGCCAGCAGCGCTGACAGGGGGATTCCAGAGACCCAGTACTTC.

The genes are TRBV5-4 and TRBJ2-7; the D is unclear. The CDR3 has 14 amino acids. Germline V CDR1 and CDR2: SGHNT, YYREEE (reference sequence). The ends were cut back, 3 bases at V and 0 bases at J, with 10 bases in the middle. The CDR3 DNA reads as TGTGCCAGCAGCTCTAGACTCAGCTCCTACGAGCAGTACTTC. It is translated as CASSSRLSSYEQYF.

The chain recombines TRBV2 with TRBJ1-2; TRBD1 agrees at 7 bases. CDR3 length: 14 residues. The V segment lost 6 bases and the J segment 5 bases; nucleotides outside the gene matches: 9. CDR1 is SNHLY and CDR2 is FYNNEI in the germline V gene. CDR3 bases: TGTGCCAGCAGGGATCCCGGGACAGAGTATGGCTACACCTTC. Amino acids: CASRDPGTEYGYTF.

This clone has only a few counts. This chain uses TRBV5-4 with TRBJ1-2; D is unresolved. V lost 4 bases, J lost 4 bases, and 8 bases lay in between. The CDR3 runs to 12 residues. The germline V gene has CDR1 SGHNT and CDR2 YYREEE (reference sequence). The CDR3 spells CASSRPGYGYTF. In DNA, the CDR3 is TGTGCCAGCAGCCGCCCGGGCTATGGCTACACCTTC. Complete variable domain (other parts from reference TRBV5-4 and TRBJ1-2): ETGVTQSPTHLIKTRGQQVTLRCSSQSGHNTVSWYQQALGQGPQFIFQYYREEENGRGNFPPRFSGLQFPNYSSELNVNALELDDSALYLCASSRPGYGYTFGSGTRLTVV.

The J gene is TRBJ2-7, the V gene TRBV19; perhaps TRBD1 as D (5 bases). Trimming pared 5 bases from V and 3 bases from J, leaving 11 bases between. The germline CDR1 and CDR2 sequences are LNHDA and SQIVND (reference sequence). This CDR3 spans 13 amino acids. CDR3 coding DNA: TGTGCCAGTAGTTTAACAGGTCTCTACGAGCAGTACTTC. Encoded protein: CASSLTGLYEQYF.

This clone was observed a few times. V is TRBV19 and J is TRBJ1-2; D possibly corresponds to TRBD1 (5 bases). In germline, CDR1 is LNHDA, CDR2 SQIVND (reference sequence). This CDR3 comprises 15 residues. V was cut by 5 bases and J by 4 bases, with 17 bases left in between. CDR3 sequence reads: CASSLRGGLGYGYTF. CDR3 sequence (DNA): TGTGCCAGTAGTCTGAGGGGAGGGCTAGGCTATGGCTACACCTTC.

The V call is TRBV6-5, the J call TRBJ2-7; 9 positions agree with TRBD2. J lost 4 bases, V lost 2 bases, and 3 bases had no gene match. This CDR3 contains 14 residues. Germline CDR1 is MNHEY and CDR2 is SVGAGI. The chain's CDR3 is CASSYLAGFYEQYF. DNA for the CDR3: TGTGCCAGCAGTTACCTAGCGGGGTTTTACGAGCAGTACTTC.

The rearrangement joins TRBV4-1 to TRBJ2-7, with 8 bases lining up with TRBD1. V lost 1 base and J lost 0; bases outside the gene matches: 5. The CDR3 is 16 amino acids. Germline lookup yields CDR1 MGHRA and CDR2 YSYEKL. This CDR3 is CASSQAPGTGSYEQYF. The DNA for the CDR3 is TGCGCCAGCAGCCAAGCACCGGGGACAGGCTCCTACGAGCAGTACTTC.

V and J are TRBV7-9 and TRBJ2-7; TRBD1 matches at 8 bases. The germline V gene encodes CDR1 SEHNR and CDR2 FQNEAQ (reference sequence). There are 13 residues in the CDR3. V trimming: 5 bases; J trimming: 6 bases; junction bases outside the gene matches: 6. This CDR3 reads CASSPRTGSEQYF. CDR3 in DNA: TGTGCCAGCAGCCCGCGGACAGGGAGCGAGCAGTACTTC.

This clone was counted once. The chain is built from TRBV7-2 and TRBJ1-2; TRBD1 agrees at 8 bases. The V gene's germline CDR1 is SGHTA and CDR2 FQGNSA. The CDR3 runs 15 residues. With 3 bases clipped from V and 5 bases from J, the junction kept 8 bases outside the gene matches. The CDR3 region is CASSLFGQGGYGYTF. Here the CDR3 DNA reads TGTGCCAGCAGCTTGTTCGGACAGGGCGGGTATGGCTACACCTTC. The full variable domain, with the rest looked up from reference TRBV7-2 and TRBJ1-2, is GAGVSQSPSNKVTEKGKDVELRCDPISGHTALYWYRQSLGQGLEFLIYFQGNSAPDKSGLPSDRFSAERTGGSVSTLTIQRTQQEDSAVYLCASSLFGQGGYGYTFGSGTRLTVV.

The chain links TRBV4-2 to TRBJ1-1; 7 nucleotides align to TRBD1. Germline loops: CDR1 LGHNA, CDR2 YNFKEQ. V dropped 4 bases and J dropped 10; count of bases not matched to a gene: 9. The CDR3 consists of 13 residues. The CDR3 sequence is CASSPIDRVGAFF. For the CDR3, the DNA is TGTGCCAGCAGCCCTATCGACAGGGTTGGAGCTTTCTTT.

The chain carries TRBV5-6 and TRBJ1-1; tentative D call: TRBD1 (5 bases). Germline lookup yields CDR1 SGHDT and CDR2 YYEEEE. CDR3 size: 13 residues. V dropped 4 bases and J dropped 7 bases, with 14 bases sitting between them. In DNA form, the CDR3 reads TGTGCCAGCAGCCAGGGAACGGACGTTGAAGCTTTCTTT. It translates to CASSQGTDVEAFF.

This CDR3 is CASSDRGQYSNQPQHF. The CDR3, as DNA: TGTGCCAGTAGCGATAGGGGACAATATAGCAATCAGCCCCAGCATTTT. The rearrangement links TRBV19 to TRBJ1-5, with D possibly being TRBD1 (6 bases). This CDR3 spans 16 amino acids. The germline V and J ends were trimmed by 6 bases and 0 bases, with 15 bases remaining between them. Germline CDR1 and CDR2: LNHDA and SQIVND (reference sequence).

The chain carries TRBV15 and TRBJ1-5, with TRBD1 identical over 7 bases. Germline V gene data show CDR1 as LNHNV and CDR2 as YYDKDF (reference sequence). V shed 4 bases, J shed 7 bases, and the junction held 7 bases outside the gene matches. CDR3 length: 14 amino acids. The CDR3 DNA follows: TGTGCCACCAGCAAACAGGGGAGTAACCAGCCCCAGCATTTT. It specifies CATSKQGSNQPQHF.